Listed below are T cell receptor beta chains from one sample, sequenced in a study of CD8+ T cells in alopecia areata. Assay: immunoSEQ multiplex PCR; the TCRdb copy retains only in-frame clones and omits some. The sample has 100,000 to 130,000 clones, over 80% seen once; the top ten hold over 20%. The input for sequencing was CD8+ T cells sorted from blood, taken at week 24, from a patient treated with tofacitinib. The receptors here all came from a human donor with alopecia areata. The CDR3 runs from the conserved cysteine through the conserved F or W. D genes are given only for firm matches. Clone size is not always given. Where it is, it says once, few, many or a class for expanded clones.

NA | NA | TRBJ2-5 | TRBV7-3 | CASSLGLAGGETQYF | TGTGCCAGCAGCTTGGGGTTGGCGGGCGGGGAGACCCAGTACTTC
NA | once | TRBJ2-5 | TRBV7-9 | CASSSTPETQYF | TGTGCCAGCAGCTCTACTCCGGAGACCCAGTACTTC
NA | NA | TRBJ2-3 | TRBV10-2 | CASSSVGGPSDTQYF | TGCGCCAGCAGCTCCGTTGGGGGCCCCTCTGATACGCAGTATTTT
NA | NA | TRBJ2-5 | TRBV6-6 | CASSPGEVQETQYF | TGTGCCAGCAGCCCCGGTGAGGTACAAGAGACCCAGTACTTC
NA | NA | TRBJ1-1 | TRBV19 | CASRRGPNTEAFF | TGTGCCAGTAGAAGAGGGCCGAACACTGAAGCTTTCTTT
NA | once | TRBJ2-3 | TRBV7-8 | CASSLWAGPDTQYF | TGTGCCAGCAGCTTATGGGCAGGGCCAGATACGCAGTATTTT
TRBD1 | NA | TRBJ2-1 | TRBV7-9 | CASSSGQGADNEQFF | TGTGCCAGCAGCTCAGGACAGGGGGCGGATAATGAGCAGTTCTTC
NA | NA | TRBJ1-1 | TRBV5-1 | CASSHGGLEAFF | TGCGCCAGCAGCCACGGGGGGCTTGAAGCTTTCTTT
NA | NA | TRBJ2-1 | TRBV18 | CASAPGGYNEQFF | TGTGCCAGCGCACCGGGCGGTTACAATGAGCAGTTCTTC
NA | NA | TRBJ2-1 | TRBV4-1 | CASSHIAAHEQFF | TGCGCCAGCAGCCATATAGCAGCCCATGAGCAGTTCTTC
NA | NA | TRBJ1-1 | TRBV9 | CASSPRTGGEAFF | TGTGCCAGCAGCCCCCGGACCGGGGGGGAAGCTTTCTTT